The rows below give T cell receptor beta chains drawn from one sample of a study of T cell repertoires in cytomegalovirus infection. TCRdb reanalysed the reads using MiXCR and keeps one entry per CDR3 protein. The top ten clones hold less than 15% of a sample with about 770,000 distinct CDR3 sequences, roughly 28% of them seen once. These receptors' antigens are unknown. The sample here was cultured CD8+ T cells from PBMCs, taken from culture after CMV antigen stimulation. Every receptor here comes from a human donor in good health (CMV status not recorded). Some clones in this sample may be carry-over from other donors' samples. CDR3s include the opening cysteine and the closing phenylalanine or tryptophan. A D gene is named only where the DNA matches it firmly. The size entry is marked missing in some rows and otherwise reads once, few, many or a size class.

v_call	d_call	j_call	cdr3_length	clone_size	cdr3_aa	cdr3_nt
TRBV27	NA	TRBJ1-5	14	NA	CASSFGQQNQPQHF	TGTGCCAGCAGTTTCGGCCAGCAAAATCAGCCCCAGCATTTT
TRBV15	NA	TRBJ1-1	14	few	CATSRETEDSEAFF	TGTGCCACCAGCAGAGAGACAGAGGATAGTGAAGCTTTCTTT
TRBV7-2	NA	TRBJ1-5	15	NA	CASSREGGTNQPQHF	TGTGCCAGCAGCCGAGAAGGGGGGACAAATCAGCCCCAGCATTTT
TRBV6-2/TRBV6-3	NA	TRBJ1-5	13	NA	CASSYVYNQPQHF	TGTGCCAGCAGTTACGTGTATAATCAGCCCCAGCATTTT
TRBV6-5	NA	TRBJ2-5	15	NA	CASSYSKSPQETQYF	TGTGCCAGCAGTTACTCGAAATCACCCCAAGAGACCCAGTACTTC
TRBV5-5	NA	TRBJ2-1	18	few	CASSFGHPSWSSYNEQFF	TGTGCCAGCAGCTTCGGACACCCCAGTTGGAGCTCCTACAATGAGCAGTTCTTC
TRBV12-3/TRBV12-4	NA	TRBJ1-2	14	NA	CASSLGQVYYGYTF	TGTGCCAGCAGTTTAGGTCAAGTCTACTATGGCTACACCTTC
TRBV7-9	TRBD1	TRBJ1-2	16	NA	CASSLGRTGGRKGYTF	TGTGCCAGCAGCTTAGGCCGGACAGGAGGTCGTAAGGGCTACACCTTC
TRBV2	NA	TRBJ2-5	16	NA	CASSGSLTGMEETQYF	TGTGCCAGCAGTGGAAGCCTTACAGGGATGGAAGAGACCCAGTACTTC
TRBV20-1	TRBD2	TRBJ2-1	15	NA	CSAPFSGVPYNEQFF	TGCAGTGCTCCTTTTAGCGGGGTTCCCTACAATGAGCAGTTCTTC
TRBV5-1	TRBD2	TRBJ2-1	17	few	CASSFSLSGGAFDEQFF	TGCGCCAGCAGCTTTTCCCTAAGCGGGGGGGCCTTCGATGAGCAGTTCTTC
TRBV14	NA	TRBJ1-3	14	NA	CASSQQGYGNTIYF	TGTGCCAGCAGCCAGCAGGGATATGGAAACACCATATATTTT
TRBV7-2	NA	TRBJ2-3	14	few	CASREGRYTDTQYF	TGTGCCAGCAGGGAGGGGCGGTACACAGATACGCAGTATTTT
TRBV5-6	NA	TRBJ1-2	12	few	CASLTVPYGYTF	TGTGCCAGCCTGACCGTCCCTTATGGCTACACCTTC
TRBV7-7	TRBD1	TRBJ2-5	15	few	CASSHGQGGKETQYF	TGTGCTAGCAGCCACGGACAGGGTGGGAAAGAGACCCAGTACTTC
TRBV19	NA	TRBJ1-1	13	NA	CASSIELDTEAFF	TGTGCCAGTAGTATAGAGTTGGACACTGAAGCTTTCTTT
TRBV2	NA	TRBJ1-4	16	NA	CASRGSGSRRNEKLFF	TGTGCCAGCAGAGGTTCAGGGTCACGGAGAAATGAAAAACTGTTTTTT
TRBV27	TRBD2	TRBJ2-7	17	few	CASSLSLGGGFSYEQYF	TGTGCCAGCAGTTTATCGTTGGGCGGGGGGTTCTCCTACGAGCAGTACTTC
TRBV7-8	NA	TRBJ2-5	14	many	CASSLGLDQETQYF	TGTGCCAGCAGCTTAGGGTTAGACCAAGAGACCCAGTACTTC
TRBV20-1	TRBD1	TRBJ1-2	16	few	CSAAGTGGLLDYGYTF	TGCAGTGCCGCCGGGACAGGGGGCCTTTTGGACTATGGCTACACCTTC
TRBV7-9	NA	TRBJ2-1	11	few	CASGFAEPQFF	TGTGCCAGCGGCTTCGCGGAGCCACAGTTCTTC
TRBV4-1	NA	TRBJ2-2	13	many	CASSPDSTGELFF	TGCGCCAGCAGCCCAGACAGCACCGGGGAGCTGTTTTTT
TRBV3-1	TRBD1	TRBJ1-5	15	NA	CASSQDWTGNQPQHF	TGTGCCAGCAGCCAAGACTGGACAGGGAACCAGCCCCAGCATTTT
TRBV12-3/TRBV12-4	NA	TRBJ2-7	14	NA	CASSPILSGYEQYF	TGTGCCAGCAGTCCAATTCTTAGTGGGTACGAGCAGTACTTC
TRBV12-3/TRBV12-4	NA	TRBJ1-2	14	NA	CASSLNMVTYGYTF	TGTGCCAGCAGTCTAAACATGGTAACTTATGGCTACACCTTC
TRBV4-1	NA	TRBJ1-2	14	NA	CASSQDGAPWGYTF	TGCGCCAGCAGCCAAGATGGGGCGCCCTGGGGCTACACCTTC
TRBV5-8	TRBD1	TRBJ2-7	15	few	CASSLRDSGRYEQYF	TGTGCCAGCAGCTTGAGGGACAGTGGGCGATACGAGCAGTACTTC
TRBV6-1	NA	TRBJ1-5	17	NA	CASSRAPKREGNQPQHF	TGTGCCAGCAGTCGCGCGCCCAAGAGGGAGGGCAATCAGCCCCAGCATTTT
TRBV19	NA	TRBJ2-5	14	NA	CASTRLTGQETQYF	TGTGCCAGTACCCGACTGACAGGCCAAGAGACCCAGTACTTC
TRBV7-9	TRBD1	TRBJ2-7	16	many	CASSLAPRGHYYEQYF	TGTGCCAGCAGCTTAGCGCCTAGGGGGCACTACTACGAGCAGTACTTC
TRBV10-3	TRBD1	TRBJ1-5	14	NA	CAISEGQGRQPQHF	TGTGCCATCAGTGAAGGACAGGGACGACAGCCCCAGCATTTT
TRBV6-2/TRBV6-3	TRBD2	TRBJ2-3	15	NA	CASSFRAGGQDTQYF	TGTGCCAGCAGTTTTCGAGCGGGGGGGCAAGATACGCAGTATTTT
TRBV20-1	NA	TRBJ2-5	14	NA	CSAESRDYQETQYF	TGCAGTGCTGAATCCCGGGACTACCAAGAGACCCAGTACTTC
TRBV18	TRBD2	TRBJ2-1	16	NA	CASSSGLQLSYNEQFF	TGTGCCAGCTCATCGGGACTACAGCTATCCTACAATGAGCAGTTCTTC
TRBV6-2/TRBV6-3	NA	TRBJ1-3	12	few	CASARQRNTIYF	TGTGCCAGCGCTCGACAGCGAAACACCATATATTTT
TRBV2	TRBD1	TRBJ1-4	16	few	CASSGTDRGLNEKLFF	TGTGCCAGCAGTGGGACAGACAGGGGGCTGAATGAAAAACTGTTTTTT
TRBV6-6	NA	TRBJ1-1	13	NA	CASSMARNTEAFF	TGTGCCAGCAGTATGGCCAGGAACACTGAAGCTTTCTTT
TRBV5-3	TRBD1	TRBJ1-2	17	NA	CASILSTGDTENYGYTF	TGTGCCAGCATCCTTTCAACAGGGGATACCGAGAACTATGGCTACACCTTC
TRBV7-6	NA	TRBJ2-5	14	many	CASSLKGGRETQYF	TGTGCCAGCAGCTTAAAGGGGGGTCGAGAGACCCAGTACTTC
TRBV7-8	TRBD1	TRBJ1-1	15	few	CASSPWTGRTAEAFF	TGTGCCAGCAGCCCCTGGACAGGGAGGACGGCTGAAGCTTTCTTT
TRBV10-2	TRBD1	TRBJ2-2	12	NA	CASVQGTGELFF	TGCGCCAGCGTACAGGGGACCGGGGAGCTGTTTTTT